The clone carrying this T cell receptor beta chain was observed many times. Its antigen is unknown. This specimen comes from a study of T cells in Graves' hyperthyroidism and ophthalmopathy. Whole-study results and caveats: Expanded thyroid clonotypes (above 0.001) were mostly also found in blood. Separating ophthalmopathy from stable hyperthyroidism was achieved by a 13 V-J model.

From RNA transcripts, TCR beta CDR3 regions were amplified. The HTBI primer set served for first-round RT-PCR of the TCR CDR3. MiXCR, applied by TCRdb to the multiplex PCR reads, yields one record per CDR3 protein. Here the sample spans over 200,000 distinct CDR3 sequences, 17% being singletons. This CDR3 contains 17 residues. Unmatched junction bases numbered 6, after V lost 3 bases and J lost 2 bases. This sequence originates from a man between 50 and 59 years old with Graves' hyperthyroidism. J is TRBJ2-3 and V is TRBV12-3 or TRBV12-4, with 12 bases identical to TRBD2. Sequencing used blood. The CDR3 loop is CASSLEGLAGYTDTQYF. In nucleotides, the CDR3 is TGTGCCAGCAGTTTGGAAGGACTAGCGGGGTACACAGATACGCAGTATTTT.